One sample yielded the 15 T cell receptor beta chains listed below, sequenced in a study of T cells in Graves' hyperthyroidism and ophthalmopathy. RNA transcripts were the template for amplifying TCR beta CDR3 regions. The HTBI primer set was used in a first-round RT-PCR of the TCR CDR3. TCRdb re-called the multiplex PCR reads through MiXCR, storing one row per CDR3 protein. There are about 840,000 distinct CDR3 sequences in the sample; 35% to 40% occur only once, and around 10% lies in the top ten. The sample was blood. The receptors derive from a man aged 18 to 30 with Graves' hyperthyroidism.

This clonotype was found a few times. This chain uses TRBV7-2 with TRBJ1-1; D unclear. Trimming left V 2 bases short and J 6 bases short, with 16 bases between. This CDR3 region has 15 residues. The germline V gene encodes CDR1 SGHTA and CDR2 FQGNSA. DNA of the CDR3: TGTGCCAGCAGCTTACTTACAGCCTCCCTCTCTGAAGCTTTCTTT. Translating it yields CASSLLTASLSEAFF.

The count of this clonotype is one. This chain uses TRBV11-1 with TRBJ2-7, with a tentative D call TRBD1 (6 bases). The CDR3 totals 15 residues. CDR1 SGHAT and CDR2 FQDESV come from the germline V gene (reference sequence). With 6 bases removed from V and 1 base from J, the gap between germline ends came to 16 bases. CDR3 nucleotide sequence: TGTGCCAGCAGTTACGCCGGGACAAAATCCTACGAGCAGTACTTC. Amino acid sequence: CASSYAGTKSYEQYF.

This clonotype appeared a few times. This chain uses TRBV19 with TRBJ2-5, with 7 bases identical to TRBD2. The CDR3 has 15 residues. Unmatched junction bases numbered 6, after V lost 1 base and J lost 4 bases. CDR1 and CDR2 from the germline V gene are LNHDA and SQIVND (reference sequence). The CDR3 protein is CASSIGEGSGETQYF. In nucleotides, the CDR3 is TGTGCCAGTAGTATAGGGGAGGGGTCGGGAGAGACCCAGTACTTC.

CDR3 in DNA: TGTGCCAGTAGCAGGCCGGAAGGAGGTTGTGGAAACACCATATATTTT. Translating it yields CASSRPEGGCGNTIYF. This chain joins TRBV19 and TRBJ1-3; D remains ambiguous. V was clipped by 6 bases and J by 3 bases, with 18 bases between them. Per germline, CDR1 LNHDA and CDR2 SQIVND (reference sequence). The CDR3 is made up of 16 amino acids.

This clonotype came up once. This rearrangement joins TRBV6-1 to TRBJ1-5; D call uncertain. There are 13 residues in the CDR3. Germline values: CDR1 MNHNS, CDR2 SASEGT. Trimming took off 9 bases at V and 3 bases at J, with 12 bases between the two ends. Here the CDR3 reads CASRASLNQPQHF. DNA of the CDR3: TGTGCCAGTAGGGCGAGCCTCAATCAGCCCCAGCATTTT.

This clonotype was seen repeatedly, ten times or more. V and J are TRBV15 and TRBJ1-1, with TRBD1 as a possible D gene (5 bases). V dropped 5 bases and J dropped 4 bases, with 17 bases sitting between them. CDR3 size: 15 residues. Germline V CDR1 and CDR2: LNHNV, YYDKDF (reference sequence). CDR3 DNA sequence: TGTGCCACCAGCGCCAGAGTCGACAGTGCCACTGAAGCTTTCTTT. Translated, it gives CATSARVDSATEAFF.

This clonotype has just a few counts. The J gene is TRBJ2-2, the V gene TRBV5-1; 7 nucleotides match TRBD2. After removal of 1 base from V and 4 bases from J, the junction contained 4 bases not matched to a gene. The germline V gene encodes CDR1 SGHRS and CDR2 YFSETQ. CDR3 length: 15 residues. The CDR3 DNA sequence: TGCGCCAGCAGCTTGACTAGCGCGGGCACCGGGGAGCTGTTTTTT. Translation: CASSLTSAGTGELFF.

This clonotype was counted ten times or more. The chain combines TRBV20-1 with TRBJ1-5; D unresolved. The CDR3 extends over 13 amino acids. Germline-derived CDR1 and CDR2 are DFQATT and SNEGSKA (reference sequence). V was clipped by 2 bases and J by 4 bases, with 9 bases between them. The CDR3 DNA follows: TGCAGTGCTAGATGGCAGGAGAATCAGCCCCAGCATTTT. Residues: CSARWQENQPQHF.

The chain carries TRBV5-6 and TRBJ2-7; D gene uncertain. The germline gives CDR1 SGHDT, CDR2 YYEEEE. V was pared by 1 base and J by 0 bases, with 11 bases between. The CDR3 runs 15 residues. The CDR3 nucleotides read TGTGCCAGCAGCTTGCCCAGCTTGAGCTCCTACGAGCAGTACTTC. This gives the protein CASSLPSLSSYEQYF.

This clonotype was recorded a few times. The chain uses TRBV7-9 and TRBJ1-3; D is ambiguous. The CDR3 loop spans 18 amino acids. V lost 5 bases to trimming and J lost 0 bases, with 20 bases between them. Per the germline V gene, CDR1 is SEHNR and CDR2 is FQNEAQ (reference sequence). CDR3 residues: CASSPGRTAFNSGNTIYF. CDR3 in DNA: TGTGCCAGCAGCCCTGGGCGAACAGCTTTCAACTCTGGAAACACCATATATTTT.

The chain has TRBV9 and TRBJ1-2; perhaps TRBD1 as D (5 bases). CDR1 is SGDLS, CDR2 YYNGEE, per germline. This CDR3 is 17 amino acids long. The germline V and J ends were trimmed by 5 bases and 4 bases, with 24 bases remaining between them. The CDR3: CASSARDQGGQPYGYTF. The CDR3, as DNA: TGTGCCAGCAGTGCTAGAGATCAGGGAGGGCAGCCCTATGGCTACACCTTC.

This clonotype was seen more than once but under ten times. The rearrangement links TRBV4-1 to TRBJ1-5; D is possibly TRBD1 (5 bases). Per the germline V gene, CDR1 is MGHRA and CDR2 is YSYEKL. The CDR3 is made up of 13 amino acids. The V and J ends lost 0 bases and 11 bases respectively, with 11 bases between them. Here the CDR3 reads CASSQEGLSAQHF. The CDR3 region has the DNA TGCGCCAGCAGCCAAGAGGGGCTATCAGCCCAGCATTTT.

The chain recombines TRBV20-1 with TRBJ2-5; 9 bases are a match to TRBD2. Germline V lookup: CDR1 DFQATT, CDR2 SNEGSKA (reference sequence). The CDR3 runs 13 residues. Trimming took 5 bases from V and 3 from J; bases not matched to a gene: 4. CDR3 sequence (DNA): TGCAGTGCTCTGACTAGCGGAAAAGAGACCCAGTACTTC. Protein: CSALTSGKETQYF.

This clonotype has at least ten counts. CDR3 nucleotides: TGTGCCAGCAGTTTCGGAAGCAGGCAGCCCCAGCATTTT. Translation gives CASSFGSRQPQHF. J is TRBJ1-5 and V is TRBV12-3 or TRBV12-4, with D hard to call. CDR3 size: 13 residues. Trimming pared 3 bases from V and 7 bases from J, leaving 10 bases between.

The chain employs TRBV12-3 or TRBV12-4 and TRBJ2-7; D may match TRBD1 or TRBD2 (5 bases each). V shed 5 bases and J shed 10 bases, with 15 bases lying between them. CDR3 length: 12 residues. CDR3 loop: CASSGGRFEQYF. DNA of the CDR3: TGTGCCAGCAGTGGGGGTCGATTTGAACAGTACTTC.